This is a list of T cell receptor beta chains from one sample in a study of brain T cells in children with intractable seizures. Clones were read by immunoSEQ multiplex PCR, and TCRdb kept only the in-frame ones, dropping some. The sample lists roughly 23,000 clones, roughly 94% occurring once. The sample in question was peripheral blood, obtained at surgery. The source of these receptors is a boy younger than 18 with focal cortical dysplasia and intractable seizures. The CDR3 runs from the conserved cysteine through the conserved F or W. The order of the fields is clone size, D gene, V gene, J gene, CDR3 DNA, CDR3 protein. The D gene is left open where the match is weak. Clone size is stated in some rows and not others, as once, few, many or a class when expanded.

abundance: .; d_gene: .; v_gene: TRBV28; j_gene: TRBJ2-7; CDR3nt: TGTGCCAGCAGTCCACCTTCCTACGAGCAGTACTTC; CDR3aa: CASSPPSYEQYF
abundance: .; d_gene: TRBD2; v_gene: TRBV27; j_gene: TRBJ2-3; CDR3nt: TGTGCCAGCAGTTTATCGGTTAGCGGGGGTACCAGGGATACGCAGTATTTT; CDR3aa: CASSLSVSGGTRDTQYF
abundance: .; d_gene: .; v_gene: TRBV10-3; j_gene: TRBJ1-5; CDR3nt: TGTGCCATCAGTGAGCGGGGCAGAGATAGCAATCAGCCCCAGCATTTT; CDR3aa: CAISERGRDSNQPQHF
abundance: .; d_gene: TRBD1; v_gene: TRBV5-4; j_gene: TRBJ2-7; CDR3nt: TGTGCCAGCAGCCGCGGAGGGACAGGGGGCACGTACGAGCAGTACTTC; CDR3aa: CASSRGGTGGTYEQYF
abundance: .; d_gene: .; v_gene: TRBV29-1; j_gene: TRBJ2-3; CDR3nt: TGCAGCGTTCGAATCGGGGGTACGCAGTATTTT; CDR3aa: CSVRIGGTQYF
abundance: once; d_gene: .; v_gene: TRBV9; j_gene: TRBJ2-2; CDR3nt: TGTGCCAGCAGCGGATCGGCCGGGGAGCTGTTTTTT; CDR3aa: CASSGSAGELFF
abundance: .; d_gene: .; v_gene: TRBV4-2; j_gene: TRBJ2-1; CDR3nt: TGTGCCAGCAGAGGAGGGCCGGTCGATGAGCAGTTCTTC; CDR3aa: CASRGGPVDEQFF
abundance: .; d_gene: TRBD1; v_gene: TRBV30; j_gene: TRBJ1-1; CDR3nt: TGTGCCTGGAGCAGGGGGGGAGATTACACTGAAGCTTTCTTT; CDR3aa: CAWSRGGDYTEAFF
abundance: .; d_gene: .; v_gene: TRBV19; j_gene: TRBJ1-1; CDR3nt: TGTGCCAGTAGCCCAGGGGTTGTAAACACTGAAGCTTTCTTT; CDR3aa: CASSPGVVNTEAFF
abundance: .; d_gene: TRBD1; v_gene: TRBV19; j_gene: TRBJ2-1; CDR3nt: TGTGCCAGTACCGGCAGGGGGACCCACAATGAGCAGTTCTTC; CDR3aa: CASTGRGTHNEQFF
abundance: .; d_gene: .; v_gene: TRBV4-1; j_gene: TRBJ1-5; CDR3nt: TGCGCCAGCAGCCAAGGGCTGGTCAGGGCCAATCAGCCCCAGCATTTT; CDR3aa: CASSQGLVRANQPQHF
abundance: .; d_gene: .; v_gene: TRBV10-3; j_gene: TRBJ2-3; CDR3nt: TGTGCCATCAGACCCCCTGGACCGCACACAGATACGCAGTATTTT; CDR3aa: CAIRPPGPHTDTQYF
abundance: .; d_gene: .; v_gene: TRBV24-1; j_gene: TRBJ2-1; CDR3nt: TGTGCCGCCAGTGATCAATGGGGCGAGGGGAGAGGCAATGAGCAGTTCTTC; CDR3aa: CAASDQWGEGRGNEQFF
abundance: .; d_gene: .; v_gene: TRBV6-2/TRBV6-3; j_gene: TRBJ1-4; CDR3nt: TGTGCCAGCAGTACATTGGGGGCGTTGGAAAAACTGTTTTTT; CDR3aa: CASSTLGALEKLFF
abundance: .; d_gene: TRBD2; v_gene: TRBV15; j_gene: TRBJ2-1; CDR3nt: TGTGCCACCAGCAGCGCTAGCGGGGGTTATAATGAGCAGTTCTTC; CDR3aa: CATSSASGGYNEQFF
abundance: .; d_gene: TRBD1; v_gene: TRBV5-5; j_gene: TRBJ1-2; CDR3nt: TGTGCCAGCAGCCCCACCCCAGGGGGGGTTAACTATGGCTACACCTTC; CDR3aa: CASSPTPGGVNYGYTF
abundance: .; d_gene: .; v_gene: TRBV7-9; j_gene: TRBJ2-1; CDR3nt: TGTGCCAGCAGCTTCGATCCCCGCTCCTACAATGAGCAGTTCTTC; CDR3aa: CASSFDPRSYNEQFF
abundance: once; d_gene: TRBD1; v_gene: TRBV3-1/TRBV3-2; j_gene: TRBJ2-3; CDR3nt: TGTGCCAGCAGCCCCAGAGGACAGGGGTCCCTGCAGGATACGCAGTATTTT; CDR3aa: CASSPRGQGSLQDTQYF
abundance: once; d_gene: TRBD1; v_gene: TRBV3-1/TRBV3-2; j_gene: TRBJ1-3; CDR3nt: TGTGCCAGCAGCCAAACAGGGGGCTTGAGAAACACCATATATTTT; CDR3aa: CASSQTGGLRNTIYF
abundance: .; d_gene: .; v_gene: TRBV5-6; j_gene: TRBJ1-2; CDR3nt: TGTGCCAGCAGCTTGGGAGCGAGGCAGGGCGGCTACACCTTC; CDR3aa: CASSLGARQGGYTF
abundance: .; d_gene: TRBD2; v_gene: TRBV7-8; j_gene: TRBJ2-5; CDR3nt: TGTGCCAGCAGCGTACCGGGACTAGCGGCCGAGGAAGAGACCCAGTACTTC; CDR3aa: CASSVPGLAAEEETQYF
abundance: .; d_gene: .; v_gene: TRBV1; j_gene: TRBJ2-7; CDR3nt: TGCACCAGCAGCCAAGGGACTGGAGGGCAGTACTTC; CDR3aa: CTSSQGTGGQYF
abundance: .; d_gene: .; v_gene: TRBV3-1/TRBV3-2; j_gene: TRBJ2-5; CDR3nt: TGTGCCAGCAGCCAAGATATGGCAAACCAAGAGACCCAGTACTTC; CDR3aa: CASSQDMANQETQYF
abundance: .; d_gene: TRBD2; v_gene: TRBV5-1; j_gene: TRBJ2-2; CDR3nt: TGCGCCAGCAGCTTTAGCCTAGCGGGAGGGCCAAGCGGGGAGCTGTTTTTT; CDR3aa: CASSFSLAGGPSGELFF
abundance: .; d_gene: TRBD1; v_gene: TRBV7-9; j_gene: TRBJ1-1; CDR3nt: TGTGCCAGCAGCTCGGGACAGGGGCTGAACACTGAAGCTTTCTTT; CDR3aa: CASSSGQGLNTEAFF
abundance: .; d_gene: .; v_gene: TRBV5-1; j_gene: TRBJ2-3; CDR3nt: TGCGCCAGCAGCCCCACAGGGGGGGGCTCAGATACGCAGTATTTT; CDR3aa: CASSPTGGGSDTQYF
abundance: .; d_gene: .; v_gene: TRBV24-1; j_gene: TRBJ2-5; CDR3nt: TGTGCCACCGGGCAGCAGGGCGAGACCCAGTACTTC; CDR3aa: CATGQQGETQYF
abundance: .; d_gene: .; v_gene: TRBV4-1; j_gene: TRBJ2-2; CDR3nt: TGCGCCAGCAGCTCACAGGGTTCCGGGGAGCTGTTTTTT; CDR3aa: CASSSQGSGELFF
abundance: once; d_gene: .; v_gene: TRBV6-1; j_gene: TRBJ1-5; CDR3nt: TGTGCCAGCAGTGAACCAGATAGCAATCAGCCCCAGCATTTT; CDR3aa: CASSEPDSNQPQHF
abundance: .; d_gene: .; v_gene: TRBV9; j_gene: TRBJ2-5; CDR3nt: TGTGCCAGCAGCGTCGAGGGACGAGAGACCCAGTACTTC; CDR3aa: CASSVEGRETQYF
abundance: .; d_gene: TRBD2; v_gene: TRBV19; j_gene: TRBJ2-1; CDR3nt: TGTGCCAGTAGCACGACTAGCGGGAGGACCTATGAGCAGTTCTTC; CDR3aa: CASSTTSGRTYEQFF
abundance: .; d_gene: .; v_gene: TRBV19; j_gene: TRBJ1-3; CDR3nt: TGTGCCAGTAGTACTCAGGGATCCGGAAACACCATATATTTT; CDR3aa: CASSTQGSGNTIYF
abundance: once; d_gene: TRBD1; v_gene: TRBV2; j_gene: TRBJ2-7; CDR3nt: TGTGCCAGCAGTGCGCAGGGGGCGGCCGAGCAGTACTTC; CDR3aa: CASSAQGAAEQYF
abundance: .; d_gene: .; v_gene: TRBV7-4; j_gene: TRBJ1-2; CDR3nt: TGTGCCAGCCCCGGCTGGAAAGCGGGCTATGGCTACACCTTC; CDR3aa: CASPGWKAGYGYTF
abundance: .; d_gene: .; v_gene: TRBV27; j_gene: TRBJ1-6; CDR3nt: TGTGCCAGCAGTCGACGGGATAATTCACCCCTCCACTTT; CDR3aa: CASSRRDNSPLHF
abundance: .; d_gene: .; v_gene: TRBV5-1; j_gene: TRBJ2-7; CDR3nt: TGCGCCAGCACCCCAGCAGAGCCCTACGAGCAGTACTTC; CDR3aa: CASTPAEPYEQYF
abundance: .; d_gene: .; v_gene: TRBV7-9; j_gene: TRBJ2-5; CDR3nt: TGTGCCAGCAGCTTCGGGGGGCCCAAAGAGACCCAGTACTTC; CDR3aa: CASSFGGPKETQYF
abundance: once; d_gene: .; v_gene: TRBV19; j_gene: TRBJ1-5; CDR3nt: TGTGCCAGTAGCAAAGTACCAGCAGGCAATCAGCCCCAGCATTTT; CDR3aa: CASSKVPAGNQPQHF
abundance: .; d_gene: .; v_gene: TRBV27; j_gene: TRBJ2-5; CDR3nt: TGTGCCAGCAGTTCCCGGACAGCCCAAGAGACCCAGTACTTC; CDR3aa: CASSSRTAQETQYF
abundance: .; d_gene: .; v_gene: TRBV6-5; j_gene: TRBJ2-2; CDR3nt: TGTGCCAGCAGTTCGGTCGCGGGTCCCGGGGAGCTGTTTTTT; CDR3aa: CASSSVAGPGELFF
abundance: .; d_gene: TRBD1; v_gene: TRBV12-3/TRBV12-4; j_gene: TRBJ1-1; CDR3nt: TGTGCCAGCAGCGACAGGGGGCGGCCAGAAGCTTTCTTT; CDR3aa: CASSDRGRPEAFF
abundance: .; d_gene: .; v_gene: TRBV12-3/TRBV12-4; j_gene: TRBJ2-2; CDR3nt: TGTGCCAGCGGCAGGGCAAGCGGGGAGCTGTTTTTT; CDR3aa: CASGRASGELFF
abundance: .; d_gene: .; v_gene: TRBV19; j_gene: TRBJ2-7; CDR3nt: TGTGCCAGTAGTAAGGAAATCGGCGGTCGTCACCCTCTTTGCGAGCAGTACTTC; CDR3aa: CASSKEIGGRHPLCEQYF
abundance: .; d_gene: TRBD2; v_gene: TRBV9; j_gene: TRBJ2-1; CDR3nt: TGTGCCAGCAGCCTTTGGCGGGAGGATTGGTACAATGAGCAGTTCTTC; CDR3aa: CASSLWREDWYNEQFF
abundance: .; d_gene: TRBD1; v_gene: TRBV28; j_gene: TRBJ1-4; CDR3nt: TGTGCCAGCAGGCAGGGGGCGGAAGAAAAACTGTTTTTT; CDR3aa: CASRQGAEEKLFF
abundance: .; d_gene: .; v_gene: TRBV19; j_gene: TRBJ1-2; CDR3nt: TGTGCCAGTAGTAATTGGCAGGGAGAGGGTGGCTACACCTTC; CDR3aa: CASSNWQGEGGYTF
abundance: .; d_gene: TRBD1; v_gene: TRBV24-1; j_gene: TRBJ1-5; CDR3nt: TGTGCCACCAGTGAGGCCGACAGGGAAGGCCAGCCCCAGCATTTT; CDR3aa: CATSEADREGQPQHF
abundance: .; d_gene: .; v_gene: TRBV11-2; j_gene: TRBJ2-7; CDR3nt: TGTGCCAGCAGCTTCCAGTCTTTGTCCTACGAGCAGTACTTC; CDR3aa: CASSFQSLSYEQYF
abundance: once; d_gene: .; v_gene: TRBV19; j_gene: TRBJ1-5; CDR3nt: TGTGCCAGTAACAGGGGCAATCAGCCCCAGCATTTT; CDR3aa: CASNRGNQPQHF